The TCR beta chain described here comes from a study of T cell changes during pregnancy in multiple sclerosis. Clones were sequenced by immunoSEQ multiplex PCR, and TCRdb holds only the in-frame ones, with some missing. Of around 130,000 clones listed, roughly 92% are singletons. Trimming took 6 bases from V and 5 from J; bases not matched to a gene: 5. The CDR3 has 13 amino acids. In germline, CDR1 is ENHRY, CDR2 SYGVKD. The TCR comes from a female donor with multiple sclerosis, enrolled in a pregnancy study. The chain links TRBV10-3 to TRBJ2-5, with TRBD2 matching over 8 bases. This specimen was peripheral blood, taken before pregnancy. CDR3 protein: CAIRRGGSETQYF. For the CDR3, the DNA is TGTGCCATCAGACGGGGGGGTTCCGAGACCCAGTACTTC.